This T cell receptor beta chain was recovered during a study of radiotherapy plus CTLA-4 blockade in lung cancer. Study as a whole: With 31% of patients having disease control, objective responses were seen in less than 20%. General study results and limits: According to reports, early shifts in blood T cell clones, alongside interferon-beta, forecast response most accurately.

This CDR3 spans 16 amino acids. Germline trimming cut 2 bases from V and 3 bases from J; bases unmatched to any gene: 3. Germline V gives CDR1 SGHRS, CDR2 YFSETQ. Measured with immunoSEQ multiplex PCR; TCRdb has only the in-frame clones, and not every one. The sample has 25,000 to 35,000 clones, about 80% seen once; the top ten hold 16%. To note about this clone: Its specificity is unknown.

The sequence derives from a human donor with non-small cell lung cancer that progressed on radiotherapy plus ipilimumab. The starting material was peripheral blood, obtained from a patient treated with radiotherapy plus ipilimumab. The V call is TRBV5-1, the J call TRBJ2-1; 12 nucleotides agree with TRBD2. CDR3 in DNA: TGCGCCAGCAGCTTCCCTAGCGGGAGGGGCTACAATGAGCAGTTCTTC. Its protein is CASSFPSGRGYNEQFF.